This T cell receptor (beta chain) originates from a study of CD8+ T cells in alopecia areata. Study-wide findings and caveats: Scalp and blood retained many expanded lesional clones during tofacitinib. Normal-skin resident alphabeta T cells also appear among scalp sample sequences. Tofacitinib produced a significant decrease in scalp clonality and in expanded CD8+ clones among the top 100. Mouse data revealed clearer TCR sharing than patient data did, a gap possibly tied to HLA.

CDR1 and CDR2 from the germline V gene are MNHEY and SVGAGI. The CDR3 has 15 amino acids. Extracted from the samples, RNA was reverse transcribed into cDNA to serve as the sequencing template. TCRdb's table, derived via immunoSEQ multiplex PCR, lists solely in-frame clones and lacks some. The sample consists of under 6,500 clones, roughly 70% of them appearing once. Treatment: oral pan-JAK inhibitor, 5-10 mg twice daily. Patients with alopecia areata provided lesional scalp punch biopsies as well as peripheral blood. Notes on this clone: No antigen is known for it. Germline and junction disagree at one end, which may indicate a read error.

The rearrangement joins TRBV6-5 to TRBJ2-7; 11 bases fit TRBD2. The receptor's source is a human donor with alopecia areata. The specimen was skin, collected at week 24, from a patient treated with tofacitinib. CDR3 amino acids: CASGYSSGGTYEQYF. CDR3 sequence (DNA): TGTGCCAGCGGTTACTCTAGCGGGGGGACCTACGAGCAGTACTTC.